This T cell receptor (beta chain) was captured in a study of Graves' ophthalmopathy and Graves' hyperthyroidism. The study recruited hyperthyroidism patients aged 18 to 65 who were newly diagnosed, under 2 months' duration. No donor had other autoimmune disease, uncontrolled infection, pregnancy or lactation. Transcripts of RNA were the source for amplifying TCR beta CDR3 regions. The workflow started with a first-round RT-PCR run with HTBI primers and then moved on to a second-round multiplex PCR. One entry per CDR3 protein results from TCRdb running MiXCR on the multiplex PCR reads. The sample yields 400,000 to 500,000 distinct CDR3 sequences, over 20% seen once. Germline lookup yields CDR1 MNHNS and CDR2 SASEGT. Unmatched junction bases numbered 9, after V lost 7 bases and J lost 6 bases. There are 14 residues in the CDR3. This clonotype showed up many times.

The chain joins TRBV6-1 to TRBJ2-7; TRBD1 matches at 10 bases. Sequencing was done on a sample of peripheral blood. The sequence was collected from a woman aged 18-29 years with stable Graves' hyperthyroidism. CDR3 DNA: TGTGCCAGCAACTCCGGGACAGGGGATACCGAGCAGTACTTC. Translated, it gives CASNSGTGDTEQYF.